The entry below gives a single T cell receptor beta chain sequence along with its context. The antigen is not known. Amplification of TCR beta CDR3 regions was performed using RNA transcripts as template. First-round RT-PCR targeting the TCR CDR3 was performed with the HTBI primer set. From the multiplex PCR reads, TCRdb called clonotypes with MiXCR, one entry per CDR3 protein. The table includes 700,000 or so distinct CDR3 sequences, about 17% detected once. This entry is derived from a study of T cells in Graves' hyperthyroidism and ophthalmopathy. Broader study findings: Blood shared most expanded thyroid clonotypes above 0.001.

Participants, patients aged 18 to 65, had newly diagnosed hyperthyroidism with a duration under 2 months. Germline CDR1 reads DFQATT; CDR2 reads SNEGSKA (reference sequence). With V trimmed by 4 bases and J by 4 bases, 4 bases remained unmatched. This CDR3 region has 13 residues. The chain combines TRBV20-1 with TRBJ1-2, with 9 nucleotides matching TRBD1. Material: blood. The TCR sequence derives from a man aged 18 to 35 with Graves' hyperthyroidism. Written as DNA, the CDR3 is TGCAGTGCTACGGGACAGGGTATCTATGGCTACACCTTC. Protein product: CSATGQGIYGYTF.